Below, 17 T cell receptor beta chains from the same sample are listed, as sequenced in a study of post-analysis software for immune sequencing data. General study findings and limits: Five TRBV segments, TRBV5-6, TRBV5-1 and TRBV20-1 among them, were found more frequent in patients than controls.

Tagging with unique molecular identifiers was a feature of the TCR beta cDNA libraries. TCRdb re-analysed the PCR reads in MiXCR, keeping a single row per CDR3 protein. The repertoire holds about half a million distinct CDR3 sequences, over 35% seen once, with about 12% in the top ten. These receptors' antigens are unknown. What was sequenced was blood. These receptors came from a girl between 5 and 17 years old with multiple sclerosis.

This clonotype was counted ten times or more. CDR3 region: CASSLSVLSYEQYF. CDR3 bases: TGTGCCAGCAGCTTGAGTGTCTTGTCCTACGAGCAGTACTTC. This sequence joins TRBV5-5 and TRBJ2-7; D is unclear. V lost 1 base, J lost 1 base, and 9 bases lay in between. CDR3 length: 14 amino acids. From germline, CDR1 is SGHKS and CDR2 YYEKEE (reference sequence). The whole variable domain, filled in from reference TRBV5-5 and TRBJ2-7, reads DAGVTQSPTHLIKTRGQQVTLRCSPISGHKSVSWYQQVLGQGPQFIFQYYEKEERGRGNFPDRFSARQFPNYSSELNVNALLLGDSALYLCASSLSVLSYEQYFGPGTRLTVT.

CDR3 protein: CASSFPNGYNEQFF. The CDR3 nucleotides read TGTGCCAGCAGCTTCCCCAACGGTTACAATGAGCAGTTCTTC. The chain employs TRBV7-9 and TRBJ2-1; D is undetermined. The length of the CDR3 is 14 residues. Germline CDR1 reads SEHNR; CDR2 reads FQNEAQ (reference sequence). V was cut by 3 bases and J by 4 bases, with 10 bases left in between.

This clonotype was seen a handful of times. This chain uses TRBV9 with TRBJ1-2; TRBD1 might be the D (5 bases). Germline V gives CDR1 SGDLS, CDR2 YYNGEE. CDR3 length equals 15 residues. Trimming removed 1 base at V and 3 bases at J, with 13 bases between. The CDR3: CASSVTGWRDYGYTF. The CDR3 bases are TGTGCCAGCAGCGTAACAGGCTGGAGGGACTATGGCTACACCTTC. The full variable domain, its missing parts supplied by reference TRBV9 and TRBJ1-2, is DSGVTQTPKHLITATGQRVTLRCSPRSGDLSVYWYQQSLDQGLQFLIQYYNGEERAKGNILERFSAQQFPDLHSELNLSSLELGDSALYFCASSVTGWRDYGYTFGSGTRLTVV.

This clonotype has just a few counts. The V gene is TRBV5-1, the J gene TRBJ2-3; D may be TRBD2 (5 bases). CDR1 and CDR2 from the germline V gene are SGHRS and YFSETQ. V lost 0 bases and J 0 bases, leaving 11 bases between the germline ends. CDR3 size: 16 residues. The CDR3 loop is CASSLVRGTSTDTQYF. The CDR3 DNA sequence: TGCGCCAGCAGCTTGGTACGGGGAACAAGCACAGATACGCAGTATTTT.

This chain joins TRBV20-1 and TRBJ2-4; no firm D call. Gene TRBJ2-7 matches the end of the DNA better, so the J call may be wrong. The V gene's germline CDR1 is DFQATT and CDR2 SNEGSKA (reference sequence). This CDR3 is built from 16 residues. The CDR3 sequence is CSAPRPDGPIRYEQYF. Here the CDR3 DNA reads TGCAGTGCTCCCAGACCGGACGGACCAATACGGTACGAGCAGTACTTC.

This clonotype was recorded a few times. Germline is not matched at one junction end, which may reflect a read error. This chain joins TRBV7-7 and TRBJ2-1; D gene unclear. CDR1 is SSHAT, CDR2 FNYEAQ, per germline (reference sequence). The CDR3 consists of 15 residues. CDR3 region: CASSLENSRDNEQFF. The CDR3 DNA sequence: TGTGCTAGCAGCTTAGAGAACTCAAGGGACAATGAGCAGTTCTTC.

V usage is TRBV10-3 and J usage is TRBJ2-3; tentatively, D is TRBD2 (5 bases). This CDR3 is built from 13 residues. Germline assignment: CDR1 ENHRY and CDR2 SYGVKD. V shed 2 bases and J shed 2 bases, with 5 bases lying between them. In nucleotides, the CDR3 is TGTGCCATCAGTGAGCGGGACACAGATACGCAGTATTTT. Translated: CAISERDTDTQYF.

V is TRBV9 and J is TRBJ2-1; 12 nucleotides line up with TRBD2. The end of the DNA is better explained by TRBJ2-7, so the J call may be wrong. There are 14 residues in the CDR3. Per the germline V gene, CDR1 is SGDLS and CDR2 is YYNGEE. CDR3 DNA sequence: TGTGCCAGCAGCGAGACTAGCGGGAGCCACGAGCAGTACTTC. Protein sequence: CASSETSGSHEQYF.

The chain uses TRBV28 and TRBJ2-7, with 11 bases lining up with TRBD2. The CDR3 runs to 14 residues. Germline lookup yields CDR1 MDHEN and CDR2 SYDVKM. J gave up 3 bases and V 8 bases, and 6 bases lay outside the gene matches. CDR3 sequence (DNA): TGTGCCAGCCATACGACTAGCGGGATCTACGAGCAGTACTTC. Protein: CASHTTSGIYEQYF.

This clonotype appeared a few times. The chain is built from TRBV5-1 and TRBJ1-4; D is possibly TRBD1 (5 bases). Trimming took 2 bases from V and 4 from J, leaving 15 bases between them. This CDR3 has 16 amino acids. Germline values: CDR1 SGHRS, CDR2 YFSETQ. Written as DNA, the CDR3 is TGCGCCAGCAGCTTACGGGTCGCAGGGATTAATGAAAAACTGTTTTTT. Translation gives CASSLRVAGINEKLFF.

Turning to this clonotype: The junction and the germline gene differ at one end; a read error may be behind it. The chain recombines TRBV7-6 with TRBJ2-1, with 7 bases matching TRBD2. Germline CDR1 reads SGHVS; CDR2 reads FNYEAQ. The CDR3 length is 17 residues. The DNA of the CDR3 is TGTGACAGCAGCTTGGCCATAGGGCGGGAGAGACAGAATGAGCAGTTCTTC. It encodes CDSSLAIGRERQNEQFF.

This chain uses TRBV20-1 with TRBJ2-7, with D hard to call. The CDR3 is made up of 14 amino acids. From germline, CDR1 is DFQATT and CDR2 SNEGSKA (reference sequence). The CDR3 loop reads CSASYQESSYEQYF. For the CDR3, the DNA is TGCAGCGCGAGCTACCAGGAGAGCTCCTACGAGCAGTACTTC.

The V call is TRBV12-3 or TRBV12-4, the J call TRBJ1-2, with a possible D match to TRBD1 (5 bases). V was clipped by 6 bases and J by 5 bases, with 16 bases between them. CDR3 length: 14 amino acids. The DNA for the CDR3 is TGTGCCAGCAGCTTGGGGCAGGGACGATATGGCTACACCTTC. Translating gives CASSLGQGRYGYTF.

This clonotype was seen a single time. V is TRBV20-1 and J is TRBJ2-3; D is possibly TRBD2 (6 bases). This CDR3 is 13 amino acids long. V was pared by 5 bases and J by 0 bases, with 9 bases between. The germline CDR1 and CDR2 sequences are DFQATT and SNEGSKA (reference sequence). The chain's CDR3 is CSAPGTSTDTQYF. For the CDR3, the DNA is TGCAGTGCTCCCGGGACTAGCACAGATACGCAGTATTTT.

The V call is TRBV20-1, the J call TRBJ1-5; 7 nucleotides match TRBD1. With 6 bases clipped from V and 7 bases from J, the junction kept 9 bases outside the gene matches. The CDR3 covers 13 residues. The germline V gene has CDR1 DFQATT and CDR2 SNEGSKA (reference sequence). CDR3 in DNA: TGCAGTGCAGAACAGGGGACTAGACAGCCCCAGCATTTT. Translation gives CSAEQGTRQPQHF.

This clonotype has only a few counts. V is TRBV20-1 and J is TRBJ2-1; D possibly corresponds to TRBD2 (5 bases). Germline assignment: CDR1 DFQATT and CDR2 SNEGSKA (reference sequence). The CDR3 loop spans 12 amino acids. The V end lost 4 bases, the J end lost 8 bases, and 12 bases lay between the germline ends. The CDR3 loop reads CSANRGGDEQFF. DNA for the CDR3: TGCAGTGCTAATCGAGGAGGCGATGAGCAGTTCTTC.

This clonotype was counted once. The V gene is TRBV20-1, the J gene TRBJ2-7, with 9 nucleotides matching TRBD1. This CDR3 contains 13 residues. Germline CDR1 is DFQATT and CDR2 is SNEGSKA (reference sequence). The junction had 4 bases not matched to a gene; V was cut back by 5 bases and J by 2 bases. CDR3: CSARRTGAYEQYF. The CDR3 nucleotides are TGCAGTGCTCGGCGGACAGGGGCCTACGAGCAGTACTTC.